This T cell receptor (beta chain) was captured in a study of CD8+ T cells in alopecia areata. Findings of the study overall: Many expanded lesional clones persisted in scalp and blood during tofacitinib. Scalp repertoires also include resident alphabeta T cells from normal skin. Patients displayed less clarity in TCR sharing than mice, a finding possibly related to HLA.

The length of the CDR3 is 14 residues. Trimming removed 5 bases from V and 1 base from J; junction bases left unmatched: 4. Per germline, CDR1 SGHTA and CDR2 FQGNSA. Treatment indicated: oral pan-JAK inhibitor, 5-10 mg twice daily. Specimens obtained from alopecia areata patients comprised lesional scalp punch biopsies and peripheral blood. Worth noting for this clone: Antigen: not known.

Sequencing relied on a cDNA template that was reverse transcribed from extracted RNA. The protocol was immunoSEQ multiplex PCR, while the TCRdb copy is restricted to in-frame clones and leaves out a portion. The sample comprises about 210,000 clones, around two fifths of which are singletons, and about 2.6% rests with the top ten. Sequencing used CD4+ T cells sorted from blood, obtained at approximately week 39, from a patient treated with tofacitinib. The sequence was obtained from a human donor with alopecia areata. The chain links TRBV7-2 to TRBJ2-7; TRBD2 matches 8 bases. This CDR3 is CASSGQRESYEQYF. The CDR3 bases are TGTGCCAGCAGCGGACAGCGGGAGTCCTACGAGCAGTACTTC. Combining the CDR3 with reference TRBV7-2 and TRBJ2-7 gives the whole variable domain GAGVSQSPSNKVTEKGKDVELRCDPISGHTALYWYRQSLGQGLEFLIYFQGNSAPDKSGLPSDRFSAERTGGSVSTLTIQRTQQEDSAVYLCASSGQRESYEQYFGPGTRLTVT.